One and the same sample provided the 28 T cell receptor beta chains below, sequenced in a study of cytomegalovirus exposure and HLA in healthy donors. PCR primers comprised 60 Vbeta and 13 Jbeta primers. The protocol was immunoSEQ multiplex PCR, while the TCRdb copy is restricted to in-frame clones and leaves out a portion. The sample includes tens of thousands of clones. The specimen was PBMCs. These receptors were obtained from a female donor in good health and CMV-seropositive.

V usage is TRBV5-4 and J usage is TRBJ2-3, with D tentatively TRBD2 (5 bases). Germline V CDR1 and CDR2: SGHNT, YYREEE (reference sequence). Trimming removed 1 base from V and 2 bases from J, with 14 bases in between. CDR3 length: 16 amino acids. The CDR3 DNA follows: TGTGCCAGCAGCTTGAGGCTAGCATGGGACACAGATACGCAGTATTTT. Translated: CASSLRLAWDTDTQYF.

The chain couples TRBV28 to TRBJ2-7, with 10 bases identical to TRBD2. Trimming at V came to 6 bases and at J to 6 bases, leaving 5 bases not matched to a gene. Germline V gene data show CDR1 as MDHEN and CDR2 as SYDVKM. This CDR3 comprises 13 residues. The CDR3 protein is CASSPLAGAEQYF. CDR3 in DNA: TGTGCCAGCAGCCCCCTAGCGGGAGCCGAGCAGTACTTC.

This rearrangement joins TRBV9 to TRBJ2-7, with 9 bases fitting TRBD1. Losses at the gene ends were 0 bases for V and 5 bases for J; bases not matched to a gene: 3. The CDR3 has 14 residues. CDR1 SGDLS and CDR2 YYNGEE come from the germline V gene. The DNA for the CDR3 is TGTGCCAGCAGCGTAGCGGGACAGGGCAACGAGCAGTACTTC. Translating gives CASSVAGQGNEQYF.

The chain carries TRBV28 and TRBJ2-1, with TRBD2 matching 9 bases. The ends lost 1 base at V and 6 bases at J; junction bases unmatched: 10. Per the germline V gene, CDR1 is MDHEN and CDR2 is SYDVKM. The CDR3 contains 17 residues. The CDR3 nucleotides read TGTGCCAGCAGTTTATCTGGGCTAGCGGGACTTAGCAATGAGCAGTTCTTC. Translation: CASSLSGLAGLSNEQFF.

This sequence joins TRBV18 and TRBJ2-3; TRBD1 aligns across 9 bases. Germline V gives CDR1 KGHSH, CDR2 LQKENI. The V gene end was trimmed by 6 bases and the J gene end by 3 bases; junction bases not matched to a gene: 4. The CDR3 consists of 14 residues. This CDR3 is CASSPGQGTDTQYF. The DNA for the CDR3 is TGTGCCAGCTCCCCGGGACAGGGTACAGATACGCAGTATTTT.

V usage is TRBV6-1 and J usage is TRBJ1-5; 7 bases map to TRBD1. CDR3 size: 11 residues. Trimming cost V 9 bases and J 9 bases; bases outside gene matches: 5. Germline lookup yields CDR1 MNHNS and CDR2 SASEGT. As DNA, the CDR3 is TGTGCCAGAAGACAGGGTTGGCCCCAGCATTTT. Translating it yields CARRQGWPQHF.

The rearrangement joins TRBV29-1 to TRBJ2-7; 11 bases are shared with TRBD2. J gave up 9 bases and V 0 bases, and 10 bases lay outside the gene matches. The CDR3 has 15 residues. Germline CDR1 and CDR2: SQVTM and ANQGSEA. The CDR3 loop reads CSVEDRALAGVRQYF. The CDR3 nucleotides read TGCAGCGTTGAAGATAGGGCACTAGCGGGAGTAAGGCAGTACTTC.

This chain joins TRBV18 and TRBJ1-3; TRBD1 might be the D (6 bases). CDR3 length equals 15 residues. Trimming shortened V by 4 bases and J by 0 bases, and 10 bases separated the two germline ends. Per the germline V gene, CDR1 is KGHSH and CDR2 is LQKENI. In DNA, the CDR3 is TGTGCCAGCTCACGACAGGCCAGCTCTGGAAACACCATATATTTT. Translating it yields CASSRQASSGNTIYF.

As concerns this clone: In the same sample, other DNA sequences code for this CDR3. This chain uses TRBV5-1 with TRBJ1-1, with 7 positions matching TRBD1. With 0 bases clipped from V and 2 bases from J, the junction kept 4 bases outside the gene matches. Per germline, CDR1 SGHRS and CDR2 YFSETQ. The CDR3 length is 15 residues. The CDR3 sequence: CASSLGTGGNTEAFF. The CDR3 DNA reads TGCGCCAGCAGCTTGGGGACAGGAGGTAACACTGAAGCTTTCTTT.

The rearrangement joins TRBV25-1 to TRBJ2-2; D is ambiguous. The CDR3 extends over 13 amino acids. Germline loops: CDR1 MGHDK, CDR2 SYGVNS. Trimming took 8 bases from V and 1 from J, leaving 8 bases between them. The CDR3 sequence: CASVTQNTGELFF. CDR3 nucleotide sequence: TGTGCCAGCGTTACACAGAACACCGGGGAGCTGTTTTTT.

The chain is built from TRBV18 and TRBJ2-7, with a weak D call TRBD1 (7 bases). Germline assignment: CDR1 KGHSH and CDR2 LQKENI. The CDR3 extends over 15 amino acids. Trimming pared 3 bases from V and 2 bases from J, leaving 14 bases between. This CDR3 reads CASSPGGTVAYEQYF. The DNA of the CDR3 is TGTGCCAGCTCACCTGGAGGGACAGTGGCCTACGAGCAGTACTTC.

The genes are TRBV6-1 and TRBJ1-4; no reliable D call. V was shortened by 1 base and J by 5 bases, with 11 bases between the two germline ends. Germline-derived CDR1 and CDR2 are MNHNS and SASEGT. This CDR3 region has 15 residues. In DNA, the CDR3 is TGTGCCAGCAGTGAAGAGGCGGGATCAAATGAAAAACTGTTTTTT. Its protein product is CASSEEAGSNEKLFF.

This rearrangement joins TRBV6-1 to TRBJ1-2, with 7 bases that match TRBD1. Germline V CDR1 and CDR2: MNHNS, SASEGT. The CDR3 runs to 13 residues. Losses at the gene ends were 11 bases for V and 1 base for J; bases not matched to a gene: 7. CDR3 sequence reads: CAYSTGSNYGYTF. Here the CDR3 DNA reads TGTGCCTACTCGACAGGGAGTAACTATGGCTACACCTTC.

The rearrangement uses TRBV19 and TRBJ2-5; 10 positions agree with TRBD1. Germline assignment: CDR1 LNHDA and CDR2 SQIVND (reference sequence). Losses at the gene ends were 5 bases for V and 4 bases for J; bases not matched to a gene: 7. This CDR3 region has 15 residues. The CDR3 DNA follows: TGTGCCAGTAGTCGTGGGACAGGGGCGCGAGAGACCCAGTACTTC. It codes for CASSRGTGARETQYF.

The CDR3 region is CASKRGGAGADTQYF. CDR3 nucleotides: TGTGCCAGTAAAAGGGGGGGGGCCGGCGCAGATACGCAGTATTTT. The chain employs TRBV6-5 and TRBJ2-3; D may be TRBD2 (7 bases). This CDR3 is 15 amino acids long. V was cut by 9 bases and J by 4 bases, with 20 bases left in between. CDR1 MNHEY and CDR2 SVGAGI come from the germline V gene.

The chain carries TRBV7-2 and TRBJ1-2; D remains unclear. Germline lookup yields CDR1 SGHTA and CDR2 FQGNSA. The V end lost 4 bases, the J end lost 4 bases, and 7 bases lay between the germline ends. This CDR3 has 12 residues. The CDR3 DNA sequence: TGTGCCAGCAGCTCTCAGTTCTATGGCTACACCTTC. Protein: CASSSQFYGYTF.

CDR3 sequence reads: CASSSGGGPGGYTF. CDR3 DNA: TGTGCCAGCAGTTCGGGGGGAGGGCCGGGGGGCTACACCTTC. The gene calls are TRBV28 and TRBJ1-2; perhaps TRBD1 as D (5 bases). The CDR3 totals 14 residues. The ends were cut back, 4 bases at V and 8 bases at J, with 17 bases in the middle. In germline, CDR1 is MDHEN, CDR2 SYDVKM.

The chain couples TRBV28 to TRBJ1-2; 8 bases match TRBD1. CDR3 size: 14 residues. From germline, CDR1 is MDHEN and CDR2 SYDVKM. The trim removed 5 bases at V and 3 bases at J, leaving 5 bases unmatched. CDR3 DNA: TGTGCCAGCAGTCCAGGGGGCTCGGACTATGGCTACACCTTC. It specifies CASSPGGSDYGYTF.

The CDR3 region is CASSPGQGKEKLFF. The CDR3 coding sequence is TGTGCCAGCAGCCCCGGACAGGGAAAAGAAAAACTGTTTTTT. The chain employs TRBV5-4 and TRBJ1-4; 8 nucleotides match TRBD1. J was trimmed by 8 bases and V by 4 bases; bases with no gene match: 7. The CDR3 is 14 amino acids. From germline, CDR1 is SGHNT and CDR2 YYREEE (reference sequence).

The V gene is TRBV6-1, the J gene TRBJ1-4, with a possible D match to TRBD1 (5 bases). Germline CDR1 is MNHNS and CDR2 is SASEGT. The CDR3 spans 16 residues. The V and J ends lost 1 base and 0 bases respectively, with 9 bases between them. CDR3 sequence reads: CASSEGGGSTNEKLFF. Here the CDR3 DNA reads TGTGCCAGCAGTGAAGGGGGGGGGTCAACTAATGAAAAACTGTTTTTT.

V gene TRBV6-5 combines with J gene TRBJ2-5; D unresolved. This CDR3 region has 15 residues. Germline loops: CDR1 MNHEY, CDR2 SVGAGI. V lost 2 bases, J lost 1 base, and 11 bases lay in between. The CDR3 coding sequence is TGTGCCAGCAGTTACGATCAGCGTGTCCAAGAGACCCAGTACTTC. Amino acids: CASSYDQRVQETQYF.

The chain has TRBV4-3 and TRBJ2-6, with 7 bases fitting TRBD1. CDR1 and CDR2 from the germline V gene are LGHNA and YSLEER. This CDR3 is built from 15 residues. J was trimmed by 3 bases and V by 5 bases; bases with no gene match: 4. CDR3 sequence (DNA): TGCGCCAGCAGCGTGCAGGGGGATGGGGCCAACGTCCTGACTTTC. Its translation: CASSVQGDGANVLTF.

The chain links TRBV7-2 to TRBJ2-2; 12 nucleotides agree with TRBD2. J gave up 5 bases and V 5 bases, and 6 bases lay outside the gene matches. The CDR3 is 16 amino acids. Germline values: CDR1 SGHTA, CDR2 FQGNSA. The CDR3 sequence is CASSVILAGGTGELFF. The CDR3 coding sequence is TGTGCCAGCAGCGTAATACTAGCGGGGGGAACCGGGGAGCTGTTTTTT.

The CDR3 DNA reads TGTGCCAGCAGCGTAGACAGGGAAGGGTACCCTTTTGGCTACACCTTC. Protein sequence: CASSVDREGYPFGYTF. V gene TRBV9 combines with J gene TRBJ1-2; possible D gene TRBD1, 6 bases. The CDR3 totals 16 residues. Per germline, CDR1 SGDLS and CDR2 YYNGEE. V lost 0 bases and J 7 bases, leaving 19 bases between the germline ends.

The chain's CDR3 is CASSQGTSGSFEQFF. CDR3 DNA sequence: TGCGCCAGCAGCCAAGGGACTAGCGGGAGTTTTGAGCAGTTCTTC. The chain uses TRBV5-1 and TRBJ2-1; 14 bases agree with TRBD2. CDR1 and CDR2 from the germline V gene are SGHRS and YFSETQ. With 4 bases clipped from V and 9 bases from J, the junction kept 6 bases outside the gene matches. The CDR3 loop spans 15 amino acids. Drawing the rest from reference TRBV5-1 and TRBJ2-1, the complete variable domain is KAGVTQTPRYLIKTRGQQVTLSCSPISGHRSVSWYQQTPGQGLQFLFEYFSETQRNKGNFPGRFSGRQFSNSRSEMNVSTLELGDSALYLCASSQGTSGSFEQFFGPGTRLTVL.

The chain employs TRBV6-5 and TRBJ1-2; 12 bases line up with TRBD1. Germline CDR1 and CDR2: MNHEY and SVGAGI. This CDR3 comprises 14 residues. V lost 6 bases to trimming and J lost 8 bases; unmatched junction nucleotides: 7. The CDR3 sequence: CASSSGTGGLGYTF. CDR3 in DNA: TGTGCCAGCAGCTCCGGGACAGGGGGCCTGGGCTACACCTTC.

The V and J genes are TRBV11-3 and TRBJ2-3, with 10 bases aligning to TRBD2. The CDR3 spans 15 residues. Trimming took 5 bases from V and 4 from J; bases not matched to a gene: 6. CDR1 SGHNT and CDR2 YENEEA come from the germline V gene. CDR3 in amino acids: CASSPAGGGADTQYF. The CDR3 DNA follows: TGTGCCAGCAGCCCAGCGGGGGGGGGCGCAGATACGCAGTATTTT.

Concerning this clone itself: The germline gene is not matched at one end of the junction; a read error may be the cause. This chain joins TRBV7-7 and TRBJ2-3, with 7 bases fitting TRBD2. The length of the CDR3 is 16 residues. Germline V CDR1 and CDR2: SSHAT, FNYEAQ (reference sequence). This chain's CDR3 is CASSLASGGGTDTQYF. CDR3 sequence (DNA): TGTGCTAGCAGCTTAGCGTCTGGCGGGGGAACAGATACGCAGTATTTT.